This T cell receptor beta chain originates from a study of CD8 T cells in Susac syndrome. RNA was extracted with the RNeasy kit, and a quantity of about 0.45 to 1 ug was reverse transcribed using random hexamers. One entry per CDR3 protein, called by TCRdb with MiXCR from the immunoSEQ multiplex PCR reads. The data contain about 130,000 distinct CDR3 sequences, around 94% of them singletons. The authors carried out high-throughput sequencing of TCR beta. They applied it to CD8+ and CD4+ T cells obtained from blood. TEMRA cells were FACS-enriched, while CD8+ and CD4+ T cells were negatively isolated. Germline assignment: CDR1 GTSNPN and CDR2 SVGIG (reference sequence). The CDR3 is 12 amino acids. V was pared by 3 bases and J by 2 bases, with 6 bases between.

The TCR comes from a human donor with multiple sclerosis. The sequenced sample was CD4+ T cells from PBMCs. V usage is TRBV30 and J usage is TRBJ2-3, with D unresolved. CDR3 DNA: TGTGCCTGGAGCGGTTTCACAGATACGCAGTATTTT. It translates to CAWSGFTDTQYF.